This is a list of T cell receptor beta chains from one sample in a study of HIV-infected patients and healthy controls. TCRdb re-derived calls from the 5' RACE reads in MiXCR, one entry per CDR3 protein. Counted here are about 64,000 distinct CDR3 sequences, roughly 19% occurring once; the ten biggest clones make up more than 1.4%. Sample: CD4+ T cells from blood. Every receptor here comes from a human donor in good health. Each CDR3 is given with its conserved first and last residue. The D gene is left open where the match is weak. Size is omitted from some rows. Given values are once, few, many or a class for expanded clones.

.,.,TRBJ2-5,TRBV20-1,TGCAGTGCTAGAGATCCGGGGGGGACAGCCTTTTTTTACCAAGAGACCCAGTACTTC,CSARDPGGTAFFYQETQYF
many,.,TRBJ2-3,TRBV12-3/TRBV12-4,TGTGCCAGCAGTTACTCTACAGATACGCAGTATTTT,CASSYSTDTQYF
many,.,TRBJ1-2,TRBV12-3/TRBV12-4,TGTGCCAGCAGTTTAAACACCGGCGGTAACTATGGCTACACCTTC,CASSLNTGGNYGYTF
few,.,TRBJ2-6,TRBV4-1,TGCGCCAGCAGCCAAGTAAGCTCTGGGGCCAACGTCCTGACTTTC,CASSQVSSGANVLTF
.,.,TRBJ2-7,TRBV5-4,TGTGCCAGCAGTCTGGACAGAACCTACGAGCAGTACTTC,CASSLDRTYEQYF
many,TRBD1,TRBJ1-5,TRBV7-2,TGTGCCAGCAGCTCGGGACAGGCCGAGCCCCAGCATTTT,CASSSGQAEPQHF
few,.,TRBJ1-5,TRBV7-9,TGTGCCAGCAGCTTAGAGAGCAGTTCACCCAATCAGCCCCAGCATTTT,CASSLESSSPNQPQHF
many,.,TRBJ2-3,TRBV4-1,TGCGCCAGCAGCCAAGATCCTGGAGATACGCAGTATTTT,CASSQDPGDTQYF
.,TRBD1,TRBJ1-1,TRBV5-1,TGCGCCAGCAGCTTTACAGGGGTAAACACTGAAGCTTTCTTT,CASSFTGVNTEAFF
many,.,TRBJ1-6,TRBV7-6,TGTGCCAGCAGCGCTCCGCCCCGCGGAACCTATAATTCACCCCTCCACTTT,CASSAPPRGTYNSPLHF
.,.,TRBJ2-3,TRBV28,TGTGCCAGCAGTTCCCCGACAGGAGGCACAGATACGCAGTATTTT,CASSSPTGGTDTQYF
few,TRBD1,TRBJ1-6,TRBV6-6,TGTGCCAGCAGGCCGACAGGGACTGGTTCACCCCTCCACTTT,CASRPTGTGSPLHF
.,TRBD2,TRBJ2-1,TRBV20-1,TGCAGTGCCCCGCGGGGGACCGACAATGAGCAGTTCTTC,CSAPRGTDNEQFF
.,TRBD2,TRBJ2-3,TRBV29-1,TGCAGCGTTTTCGCTAGCGGTCCGTCTGTCACAGATACGCAGTATTTT,CSVFASGPSVTDTQYF
.,TRBD2,TRBJ2-1,TRBV12-3/TRBV12-4,TGTGCCAGCAGCGTAGCGGGAGGACCCCCTAATGAGCAGTTCTTC,CASSVAGGPPNEQFF
.,.,TRBJ1-3,TRBV7-6,TGTGCCAGCAGCGCCGCACAGGGATTAACTGGAAACACCATATATTTT,CASSAAQGLTGNTIYF
.,.,TRBJ1-4,TRBV5-1,TGCGCCAGCAGGACCGTCGGACCGCATGAAAAACTGTTTTTT,CASRTVGPHEKLFF
few,TRBD1,TRBJ1-1,TRBV20-1,TGCAGTGCTAGAGATAACAGGGGGGCCACTGAAGCTTTCTTT,CSARDNRGATEAFF
few,.,TRBJ2-3,TRBV6-2/TRBV6-3,TGTGCCAGCAGTAGGGCAGTAGATACGCAGTATTTT,CASSRAVDTQYF
.,.,TRBJ2-1,TRBV20-1,TGCAGTGCTAGAGATCACCAGAGGCCCTACAATGAGCAGTTCTTC,CSARDHQRPYNEQFF
many,.,TRBJ2-5,TRBV3-1,TGTGCCAGCAGCCAAAGGGACGGAGAGACCCAGTACTTC,CASSQRDGETQYF
.,.,TRBJ1-6,TRBV4-1,TGCGCCAGCAGCCAAGACCCGGGCTATTCACCCCTCCACTTT,CASSQDPGYSPLHF
few,.,TRBJ2-2,TRBV7-9,TGTGCCAGCAGCTTATTTGGGCAGGGAAGCACCGGGGAGCTGTTTTTT,CASSLFGQGSTGELFF
many,TRBD2,TRBJ2-3,TRBV20-1,TGCAGTGCGCCGGTGGCGGGAGTCGCAGATACGCAGTATTTT,CSAPVAGVADTQYF
few,TRBD1,TRBJ2-3,TRBV6-5,TGTGCCAGCACCTCGAATCCGGGACAGGGGGAAACAGATACGCAGTATTTT,CASTSNPGQGETDTQYF
many,TRBD1,TRBJ1-2,TRBV7-9,TGTGCCAGCAGCTCGTACCGGGACAGGAATAACTATGGCTACACCTTC,CASSSYRDRNNYGYTF
few,.,TRBJ1-2,TRBV29-1,TGCAGCGTGGATGGCTACACCTTC,CSVDGYTF
many,.,TRBJ1-5,TRBV7-8,TGTGCCAGCAGCCCACTGGAGGGCTATCAGCCCCAGCATTTT,CASSPLEGYQPQHF